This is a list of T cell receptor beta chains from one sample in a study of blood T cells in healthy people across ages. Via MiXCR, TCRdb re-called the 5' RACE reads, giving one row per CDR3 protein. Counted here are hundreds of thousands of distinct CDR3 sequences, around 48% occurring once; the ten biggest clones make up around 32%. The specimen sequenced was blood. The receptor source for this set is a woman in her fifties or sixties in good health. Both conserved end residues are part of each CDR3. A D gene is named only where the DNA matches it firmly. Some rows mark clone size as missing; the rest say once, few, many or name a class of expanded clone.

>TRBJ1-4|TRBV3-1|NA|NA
CASSQGRNEKLFF
TGTGCCAGCAGCCAAGGGCGTAATGAAAAACTGTTTTTT
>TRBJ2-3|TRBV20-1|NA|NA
CSAEGAVTDTQYF
TGCAGTGCAGAAGGGGCAGTTACGGATACGCAGTATTTT
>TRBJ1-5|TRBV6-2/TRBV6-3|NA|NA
CASSYSTSNQPQHF
TGTGCCAGCAGTTATAGTACTTCGAATCAGCCCCAGCATTTT
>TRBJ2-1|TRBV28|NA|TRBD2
CASRPSGGSSYNEQFF
TGTGCCAGCAGACCATCCGGCGGGAGCTCCTACAATGAGCAGTTCTTC
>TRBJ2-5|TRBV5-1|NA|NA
CASSSETGTHEQYF
TGCGCCAGCAGCTCAGAAACAGGGACGCATGAGCAGTACTTC
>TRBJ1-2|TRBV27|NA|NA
CATGRHVDSQDGYTF
TGTGCCACCGGAAGGCATGTAGACAGTCAAGATGGCTACACCTTC
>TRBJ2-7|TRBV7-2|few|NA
CASSLGREGLEQYF
TGTGCCAGCAGCTTAGGGCGAGAGGGTCTCGAGCAGTACTTC
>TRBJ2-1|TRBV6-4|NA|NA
CASRPQASYNEQFF
TGTGCCAGCCGGCCCCAAGCCTCCTACAATGAGCAGTTCTTC
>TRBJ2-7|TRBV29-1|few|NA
CSVVQGSEQYF
TGCAGCGTTGTCCAGGGTTCCGAGCAGTACTTC
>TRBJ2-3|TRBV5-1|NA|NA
CASSLQGEDTQYF
TGCGCCAGCAGCTTGCAGGGTGAGGATACGCAGTATTTT
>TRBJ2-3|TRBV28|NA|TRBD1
CASSTTGGATDTQYF
TGTGCCAGCAGTACGACAGGGGGGGCCACAGATACGCAGTATTTT
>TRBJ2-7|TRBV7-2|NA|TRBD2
CASGTPGGSYEQYF
TGTGCCAGCGGCACTCCGGGGGGATCCTACGAGCAGTACTTC
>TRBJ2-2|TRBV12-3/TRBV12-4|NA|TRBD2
CASSFTARTSGRAGELFF
TGTGCCAGCAGTTTTACAGCCAGAACTAGCGGGAGGGCCGGGGAGCTGTTTTTT
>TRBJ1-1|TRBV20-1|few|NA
CSARQRVGTEAFF
TGCAGTGCTAGGCAAAGGGTTGGTACTGAAGCTTTCTTT
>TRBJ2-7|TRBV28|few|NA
CASSPGRPRLYEQYF
TGTGCCAGCAGCCCCGGTCGACCCAGGCTCTACGAGCAGTACTTC
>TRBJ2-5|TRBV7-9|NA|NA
CASSLGSGGRHQETQYF
TGTGCCAGCAGCTTAGGGTCTGGGGGACGGCACCAAGAGACCCAGTACTTC
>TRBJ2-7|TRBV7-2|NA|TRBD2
CASSPLGTMVREQYF
TGTGCCAGCAGTCCACTCGGGACTATGGTCCGCGAGCAGTACTTC
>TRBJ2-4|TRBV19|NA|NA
CATSTGSQNIQYF
TGTGCCACCTCTACGGGGAGCCAAAACATTCAGTACTTC
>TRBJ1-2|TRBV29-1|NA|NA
CSVEARERRGYTF
TGCAGCGTTGAGGCCAGGGAAAGACGTGGCTACACCTTC
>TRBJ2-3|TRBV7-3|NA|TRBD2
CASSLLAGERDTQYF
TGTGCCAGCAGCCTTTTAGCGGGGGAGAGGGATACGCAGTATTTT
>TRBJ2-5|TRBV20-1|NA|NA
CSAYRESYNEQYF
TGCAGTGCTTACAGGGAATCCTACAATGAGCAGTACTTC
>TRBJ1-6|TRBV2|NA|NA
CASSVGASAYNSPLHF
TGTGCCAGCAGTGTGGGAGCCAGCGCCTATAATTCACCCCTCCACTTT
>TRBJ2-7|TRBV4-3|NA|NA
CASSQGGILDYEQYF
TGCGCCAGCAGCCAAGGGGGGATACTAGACTACGAGCAGTACTTC
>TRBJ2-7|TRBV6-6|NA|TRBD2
CASSPGLAFSYEQYF
TGTGCCAGCAGCCCGGGACTAGCGTTTTCCTACGAGCAGTACTTC
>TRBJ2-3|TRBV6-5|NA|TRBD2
CASRPPLAGETDTQYF
TGTGCCAGCCGCCCCCCGCTAGCGGGAGAAACAGATACGCAGTATTTT
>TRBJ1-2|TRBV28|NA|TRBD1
CASADGQENYGYTF
TGTGCCAGCGCCGATGGACAGGAGAACTATGGCTACACCTTC
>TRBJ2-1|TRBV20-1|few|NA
CSARVGEGTRNNEQFF
TGCAGTGCTAGAGTTGGAGAGGGAACGCGGAACAATGAGCAGTTCTTC
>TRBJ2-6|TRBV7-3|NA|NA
CASSLGAAGANVLTF
TGTGCCAGCAGCTTAGGAGCAGCGGGGGCCAACGTCCTGACTTTC
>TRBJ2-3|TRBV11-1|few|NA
CASRLRGPDTQYF
TGTGCCAGCAGGCTCAGAGGGCCAGATACGCAGTATTTT
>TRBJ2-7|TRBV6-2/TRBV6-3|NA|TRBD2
CASRPSGTYEQYF
TGTGCCAGCAGGCCTAGCGGGACATACGAGCAGTACTTC
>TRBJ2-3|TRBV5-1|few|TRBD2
CASSPRLAGRTDTQYF
TGCGCCAGCAGCCCCAGACTAGCGGGACGCACAGATACGCAGTATTTT
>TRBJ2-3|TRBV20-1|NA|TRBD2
CSATTGLAVSTDTQYF
TGCAGTGCAACGACGGGACTAGCTGTGAGCACAGATACGCAGTATTTT
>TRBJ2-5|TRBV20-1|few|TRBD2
CSASRTSGDQETQYF
TGCAGTGCGTCCAGGACTAGCGGAGATCAAGAGACCCAGTACTTC
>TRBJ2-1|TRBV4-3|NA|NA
CASSQLGWDEQFF
TGCGCCAGCAGCCAACTGGGCTGGGATGAGCAGTTCTTC
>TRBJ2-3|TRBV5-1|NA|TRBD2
CASSFPLAGAADTQYF
TGCGCCAGCAGCTTTCCGCTAGCGGGAGCAGCGGATACGCAGTATTTT
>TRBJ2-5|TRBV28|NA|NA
CASSQGGWETQYF
TGTGCCAGCAGTCAAGGGGGATGGGAGACCCAGTACTTC
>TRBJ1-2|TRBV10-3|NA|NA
CAISDPPTRTNYGYTF
TGTGCCATCAGTGACCCCCCCACAAGGACTAACTATGGCTACACCTTC
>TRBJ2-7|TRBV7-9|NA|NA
CASSQWTALNEQYF
TGTGCCAGCAGCCAATGGACAGCTCTTAACGAGCAGTACTTC
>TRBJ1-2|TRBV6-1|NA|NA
CASSTAYSYHNYGYTF
TGTGCCAGCAGTACCGCCTACTCATACCATAACTATGGCTACACCTTC
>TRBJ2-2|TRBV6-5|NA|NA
CASSRDHGELFF
TGTGCCAGCAGCCGGGACCACGGGGAGCTGTTTTTT
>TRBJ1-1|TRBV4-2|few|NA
CASSLPGANTEAFF
TGTGCCAGCAGCCTACCAGGGGCAAACACTGAAGCTTTCTTT